A selection of T cell receptor beta chains follows, all from one sample in a study of brain T cells in children with intractable seizures. Assay: immunoSEQ multiplex PCR; the TCRdb copy retains only in-frame clones and omits some. There are 340,000 or so clones in the sample; approximately 93% occur only once, and 5% to 7% lies in the top ten. The input for sequencing was peripheral blood, taken about 5 months after surgery. The receptors stem from a boy in the first two years of life with tuberous sclerosis and intractable seizures. CDR3s include the opening cysteine and the closing phenylalanine or tryptophan. Each record gives: D gene, V gene, clone size, J gene, CDR3 protein, CDR3 DNA. The D gene is left open where the match is weak. Not all rows give a size; the values are once, few, many and, for expanded clones, a class.

>-|TRBV6-5|-|TRBJ1-5
CASSPTGSNQPQHF
TGTGCCAGCAGTCCGACAGGAAGCAATCAGCCCCAGCATTTT
>-|TRBV2|-|TRBJ2-7
CASKSFEGDSYEQYF
TGTGCCAGCAAGAGTTTTGAGGGAGATTCCTACGAGCAGTACTTC
>-|TRBV7-8|-|TRBJ2-7
CASSPRTGLWYEQYF
TGTGCCAGCAGCCCGCGGACGGGGCTATGGTACGAGCAGTACTTC
>-|TRBV11-1|-|TRBJ1-2
CASTDSRGNYGYTF
TGTGCCAGCACCGATTCGCGGGGAAACTATGGCTACACCTTC
>-|TRBV19|-|TRBJ2-7
CASARTGSVSYEQYF
TGTGCCAGTGCACGAACGGGCAGCGTTTCCTACGAGCAGTACTTC
>-|TRBV19|-|TRBJ1-3
CASSKDSGNTIYF
TGTGCCAGTAGTAAAGACTCTGGAAACACCATATATTTT
>-|TRBV7-6|-|TRBJ2-7
CASSYTSRDSEQYF
TGTGCCAGCAGCTATACTTCCCGGGACTCCGAGCAGTACTTC
>-|TRBV5-6|-|TRBJ2-7
CASSLRGISSYEQYF
TGTGCCAGCAGCTTGAGGGGAATCAGCTCCTACGAGCAGTACTTC
>TRBD2|TRBV5-4|-|TRBJ2-1
CASSSSTSGAYNEQFF
TGTGCCAGCAGCTCCTCGACTAGCGGGGCGTACAATGAGCAGTTCTTC
>-|TRBV5-6|-|TRBJ2-3
CASSLVGISTDTQYF
TGTGCCAGCAGCTTAGTCGGAATTAGCACAGATACGCAGTATTTT
>TRBD2|TRBV5-1|-|TRBJ2-7
CASSLYVTSGSYEQYF
TGCGCCAGCAGCTTGTATGTGACTAGCGGCTCCTACGAGCAGTACTTC
>-|TRBV3-1/TRBV3-2|-|TRBJ1-1
CASSQDPGQNTEAFF
TGTGCCAGCAGCCAAGACCCAGGCCAAAACACTGAAGCTTTCTTT
>TRBD1|TRBV6-5|-|TRBJ1-6
CASRPGTGDSPLHF
TGTGCCAGCAGACCCGGGACAGGGGATTCACCCCTCCACTTT
>TRBD1|TRBV27|-|TRBJ2-7
CASSFGTAYYEQYF
TGTGCCAGCAGTTTCGGGACAGCCTACTACGAGCAGTACTTC
>-|TRBV7-2|-|TRBJ2-2
CASSLQGFTGELFF
TGTGCCAGCAGCTTACAGGGATTCACCGGGGAGCTGTTTTTT
>TRBD1|TRBV7-6|-|TRBJ2-1
CASSSGVWDSISYNEQFF
TGTGCCAGCAGCTCCGGTGTATGGGACAGTATTTCCTACAATGAGCAGTTCTTC
>TRBD2|TRBV5-1|-|TRBJ2-1
CASSLEASGIIDEQFF
TGCGCCAGCAGCTTGGAGGCTAGCGGGATTATCGATGAGCAGTTCTTC
>-|TRBV19|-|TRBJ2-6
CASSIVQATSGANVLTF
TGTGCCAGTAGTATAGTACAGGCGACCTCTGGGGCCAACGTCCTGACTTTC
>-|TRBV12-3/TRBV12-4|-|TRBJ1-2
CASSHHRDSGYTF
TGTGCCAGCAGCCACCACAGGGATAGTGGCTACACCTTC
>-|TRBV5-1|-|TRBJ1-1
CASSLAGGRNTEAFF
TGCGCCAGCAGCTTGGCCGGGGGGAGGAACACTGAAGCTTTCTTT
>-|TRBV7-9|-|TRBJ2-2
CASSFEGPLPNTGELFF
TGTGCCAGCAGCTTTGAGGGGCCCTTACCTAACACCGGGGAGCTGTTTTTT
>-|TRBV15|-|TRBJ2-1
CATSRELGYNEQFF
TGTGCCACCAGCAGAGAGTTGGGGTATAATGAGCAGTTCTTC
>-|TRBV6-1|-|TRBJ1-5
CASSDLDRSRLQNQPQHF
TGTGCCAGCAGTGACTTGGACAGATCCCGCCTACAAAATCAGCCCCAGCATTTT
>-|TRBV12-3/TRBV12-4|-|TRBJ2-4
CASSLGGPSIQYF
TGTGCCAGCAGTTTAGGCGGGCCAAGCATTCAGTACTTC
>-|TRBV11-2|-|TRBJ2-3
CASSRPLDTQYF
TGTGCCAGCAGCCGTCCCTTAGATACGCAGTATTTT
>TRBD1|TRBV5-5|-|TRBJ1-5
CASSAGTGDSNQPQHF
TGTGCCAGCAGCGCTGGGACAGGGGATAGCAATCAGCCCCAGCATTTT
>TRBD2|TRBV14|-|TRBJ2-7
CASSQDSGRAYEQYF
TGTGCCAGCAGCCAAGATAGCGGGAGGGCCTACGAGCAGTACTTC
>-|TRBV9|-|TRBJ1-1
CASSLNRDGKMNTEAFF
TGTGCCAGCAGCCTAAACCGGGACGGGAAAATGAACACTGAAGCTTTCTTT
>TRBD1|TRBV30|-|TRBJ1-4
CAWSRGQYEKLFF
TGTGCCTGGAGTCGGGGACAGTATGAAAAACTGTTTTTT
>-|TRBV5-1|-|TRBJ1-6
CASSLTGNSPLHF
TGCGCCAGCAGCTTGACAGGGAATTCACCCCTCCACTTT
>-|TRBV20-1|-|TRBJ1-1
CSARVSTEAFF
TGCAGTGCTAGAGTCAGCACTGAAGCTTTCTTT
>-|TRBV24-1|once|TRBJ1-2
CATSGVVGSSLRTLYGYTF
TGTGCCACCAGTGGTGTAGTTGGGAGCAGCCTTCGAACTCTCTATGGCTACACCTTC
>TRBD1|TRBV6-1|once|TRBJ2-5
CASSEITGQGEETQYF
TGTGCCAGCAGCGAAATAACTGGACAGGGGGAAGAGACCCAGTACTTC
>-|TRBV7-3|once|TRBJ1-1
CASSLMAGSDTEAFF
TGTGCCAGCAGCTTAATGGCAGGGAGTGACACTGAAGCTTTCTTT
>-|TRBV2|-|TRBJ2-7
CASRQVTYEQYF
TGTGCCAGCAGACAGGTTACCTACGAGCAGTACTTC
>-|TRBV9|-|TRBJ2-7
CASSPGGGEQYF
TGTGCCAGCAGCCCAGGGGGGGGTGAGCAGTACTTC
>TRBD2|TRBV28|-|TRBJ2-1
CASSPLGGLAGYNEQFF
TGTGCCAGCAGTCCCTTAGGGGGACTAGCGGGCTACAATGAGCAGTTCTTC
>TRBD1|TRBV24-1|-|TRBJ2-7
CATSDLGQDPYEQYF
TGTGCCACCAGTGATTTAGGACAGGACCCCTACGAGCAGTACTTC
>-|TRBV7-3|-|TRBJ1-1
CASSFTGYTEAFF
TGTGCCAGCAGCTTTACAGGGTACACTGAAGCTTTCTTT
>-|TRBV27|-|TRBJ2-5
CASSPHQGWQETQYF
TGTGCCAGCAGTCCACACCAGGGTTGGCAAGAGACCCAGTACTTC
>-|TRBV27|-|TRBJ1-1
CASSLEVNTEAFF
TGTGCCAGCAGTTTAGAGGTGAACACTGAAGCTTTCTTT
>-|TRBV5-1|-|TRBJ1-1
CASSPPSTANTEAFF
TGCGCCAGCAGCCCGCCCTCGACAGCGAACACTGAAGCTTTCTTT
>-|TRBV29-1|-|TRBJ1-3
CSVSGRGPGNTIYF
TGCAGCGTTTCGGGCCGGGGCCCTGGAAACACCATATATTTT
>TRBD1|TRBV19|-|TRBJ1-1
CASSIETGAIMNTEAFF
TGTGCCAGTAGTATAGAAACAGGGGCTATTATGAACACTGAAGCTTTCTTT
>TRBD2|TRBV30|once|TRBJ2-5
CAWSVRGRASPQYF
TGTGCCTGGAGTGTACGCGGGAGGGCCTCCCCCCAGTACTTC
>-|TRBV9|-|TRBJ1-1
CASSDTSSFAVRAFF
TGTGCCAGCAGCGACACTTCTTCTTTCGCAGTTCGAGCTTTCTTT
>-|TRBV7-9|few|TRBJ2-1
CASSVPGEQFF
TGTGCCAGCAGCGTTCCGGGCGAGCAGTTCTTC
>-|TRBV27|-|TRBJ2-5
CASSTGRDQETQYF
TGTGCCAGCAGTACGGGACGGGACCAAGAGACCCAGTACTTC
>-|TRBV7-9|-|TRBJ2-3
CASSYDLGSTDTQYF
TGTGCCAGCAGCTATGACCTAGGAAGCACAGATACGCAGTATTTT
>-|TRBV19|-|TRBJ2-1
CASSYGQEQFF
TGTGCCAGTAGCTACGGACAAGAGCAGTTCTTC
>-|TRBV5-6|-|TRBJ1-2
CASSFRGYGYTF
TGTGCCAGCAGCTTCAGGGGCTATGGCTACACCTTC
>TRBD2|TRBV2|-|TRBJ2-1
CASNEREGYNEQFF
TGTGCCAGCAACGAGCGGGAGGGATACAATGAGCAGTTCTTC
>-|TRBV4-1|-|TRBJ2-2
CASSQEGLDHGELFF
TGCGCCAGCAGCCAAGAGGGACTCGATCACGGGGAGCTGTTTTTT
>TRBD2|TRBV6-2/TRBV6-3|-|TRBJ2-1
CASSAGTSGRAGWNEQFF
TGTGCCAGCAGTGCCGGTACTAGCGGGAGGGCTGGATGGAATGAGCAGTTCTTC
>-|TRBV2|-|TRBJ2-5
CARRVVGETQYF
TGTGCCCGACGGGTGGTCGGAGAGACCCAGTACTTC
>-|TRBV29-1|-|TRBJ1-1
CSVEDQGPTEAFF
TGCAGCGTTGAAGACCAGGGGCCCACTGAAGCTTTCTTT
>-|TRBV11-2|-|TRBJ2-1
CASSLDPGRYYNEQFF
TGTGCCAGCAGCTTAGATCCGGGACGGTACTACAATGAGCAGTTCTTC
>-|TRBV4-1|-|TRBJ1-1
CASSQEGRTPHTEAFF
TGCGCCAGCAGCCAAGAAGGCCGGACTCCTCATACTGAAGCTTTCTTT
>TRBD1|TRBV19|-|TRBJ1-1
CASSMGDRKNTEAFF
TGTGCCAGTAGTATGGGGGACAGAAAGAACACTGAAGCTTTCTTT